Presented here are 31 T cell receptor beta chains from one specimen sequenced in a study of blood T cell repertoires in COVID-19. Clones were read by immunoSEQ multiplex PCR, and TCRdb kept only the in-frame ones, dropping some. The table records about 76,000 clones, roughly 85% of them present only once. Material: peripheral blood. The receptors here all came from a man over 45 with COVID-19, enrolled during active disease.

This chain connects TRBV3-1 (or the pseudogene TRBV3-2) to TRBJ1-2, with a possible D match to TRBD1 (6 bases). This CDR3 has 15 residues. Germline V gene sequence: CDR1 LGHDT, CDR2 YNNKEL (reference sequence). The ends were cut back, 3 bases at V and 7 bases at J, with 18 bases in the middle. CDR3 protein: CASSQRGTQRGGYTF. The DNA of the CDR3 is TGTGCCAGCAGCCAGAGGGGGACGCAAAGAGGTGGCTACACCTTC.

The genes are TRBV24-1 and TRBJ2-3, with D possibly TRBD1 on 6 matching bases. V was clipped by 2 bases and J by 0 bases, with 14 bases between them. The CDR3 covers 17 residues. Germline V gene data show CDR1 as KGHDR and CDR2 as SFDVKD. CDR3 in DNA: TGTGCCACCAGTGATTCAATAGGGGGTAGTAGCACAGATACGCAGTATTTT. Translated: CATSDSIGGSSTDTQYF.

The chain uses TRBV5-6 and TRBJ2-7, with D perhaps matching TRBD1 (5 bases). CDR3 length equals 15 residues. The V end lost 1 base, the J end lost 3 bases, and 14 bases lay between the germline ends. CDR1 SGHDT and CDR2 YYEEEE come from the germline V gene. The CDR3 spells CASSLPTQGYYEQYF. CDR3 bases: TGTGCCAGCAGCTTGCCGACCCAGGGATACTACGAGCAGTACTTC.

The chain employs TRBV6-5 and TRBJ1-3, with D unclear. Per germline, CDR1 MNHEY and CDR2 SVGAGI. Deletions cut 5 bases from V and 0 bases from J, with 11 bases between. The CDR3 consists of 15 residues. CDR3 sequence: CASSPLTSSGNTIYF. The CDR3 nucleotides are TGTGCCAGCAGTCCCTTAACTTCCTCTGGAAACACCATATATTTT.

This clone ranks as medium-sized. The chain recombines TRBV28 with TRBJ2-7; 11 positions match TRBD1. Per germline, CDR1 MDHEN and CDR2 SYDVKM. The CDR3 loop spans 15 amino acids. V was pared by 1 base and J by 7 bases, with 6 bases of the junction left unmatched. The CDR3 loop reads CASSLSGQGVREQYF. In DNA, the CDR3 is TGTGCCAGCAGTTTATCGGGACAGGGGGTTAGGGAGCAGTACTTC.

CDR3: CASSEANRGYEKLFF. The CDR3 DNA reads as TGTGCCAGCAGTGAAGCGAACAGGGGTTATGAAAAACTGTTTTTT. V and J are TRBV2 and TRBJ1-4; the match to TRBD1 covers 7 bases. The CDR3 has 15 residues. The germline CDR1 and CDR2 sequences are SNHLY and FYNNEI. With 0 bases clipped from V and 6 bases from J, the junction kept 4 bases outside the gene matches. The entire variable domain, with the rest obtained from reference TRBV2 and TRBJ1-4, is as follows: EPEVTQTPSHQVTQMGQEVILRCVPISNHLYFYWYRQILGQKVEFLVSFYNNEISEKSEIFDDQFSVERPDGSNFTLKIRSTKLEDSAMYFCASSEANRGYEKLFFGSGTQLSVL.

The rearrangement joins TRBV25-1 to TRBJ2-7, with 10 bases identical to TRBD1. The CDR3 extends over 15 amino acids. V trimming: 5 bases; J trimming: 2 bases; junction bases outside the gene matches: 6. Germline CDR1 MGHDK, CDR2 SYGVNS. CDR3 bases: TGTGCCAGCAGTTCACGGACAGGGGGGGCCTACGAGCAGTACTTC. Translation: CASSSRTGGAYEQYF.

Only a few counts were recorded for this clone. This chain joins TRBV6-5 and TRBJ1-4; weak D call: TRBD1 (6 bases). V gave up 5 bases and J gave up 6 bases, with 13 bases separating them. The CDR3 length is 14 residues. Germline assignment: CDR1 MNHEY and CDR2 SVGAGI. In DNA form, the CDR3 reads TGTGCCAGCAGTCGAACAGGGAGGGATGAAAAACTGTTTTTT. Its translation: CASSRTGRDEKLFF.

The V and J genes are TRBV14 and TRBJ1-3; D is unclear. In germline, CDR1 is SGHDN, CDR2 FVKESK. V was pared by 0 bases and J by 2 bases, with 11 bases between. This CDR3 is built from 16 residues. This CDR3 is CASSQDVGLAGNTIYF. CDR3 nucleotide sequence: TGTGCCAGCAGCCAAGATGTCGGACTTGCTGGAAACACCATATATTTT.

The CDR3 loop is CASSGRASYEQYF. As DNA, the CDR3 is TGTGCCAGTTCCGGGAGGGCGTCCTACGAGCAGTACTTC. The chain carries TRBV7-2 and TRBJ2-7, with 8 positions matching TRBD2. V dropped 9 bases and J dropped 1; count of bases not matched to a gene: 5. The CDR3 runs to 13 residues. Looked up from germline, CDR1 is SGHTA and CDR2 is FQGNSA.

The count of this clone is one. The rearrangement links TRBV13 to TRBJ2-2; D is ambiguous. The CDR3 has 12 amino acids. The V end lost 5 bases, the J end lost 4 bases, and 5 bases lay between the germline ends. CDR1 is PRHDT and CDR2 is FYEKMQ in the germline V gene (reference sequence). This chain's CDR3 is CASSRRTGELFF. The DNA for the CDR3 is TGTGCCAGCAGCCGTCGCACCGGGGAGCTGTTTTTT. Full variable domain (rest looked up from reference TRBV13 and TRBJ2-2): AAGVIQSPRHLIKEKRETATLKCYPIPRHDTVYWYQQGPGQDPQFLISFYEKMQSDKGSIPDRFSAQQFSDYHSELNMSSLELGDSALYFCASSRRTGELFFGEGSRLTVL.

The chain couples TRBV12-3 or TRBV12-4 to TRBJ2-3; no definite D call. The V end lost 5 bases, the J end lost 1 base, and 4 bases lay between the germline ends. The CDR3 is made up of 12 amino acids. This chain's CDR3 is CASSSGTDTQYF. CDR3 bases: TGTGCCAGCAGTAGCGGCACAGATACGCAGTATTTT.

This clone was recorded a few times. The V and J genes are TRBV18 and TRBJ2-2; 8 nucleotides align to TRBD2. V gave up 6 bases and J gave up 3 bases; unmatched junction bases: 9. The CDR3 runs to 16 residues. Per germline, CDR1 KGHSH and CDR2 LQKENI. CDR3 nucleotides: TGTGCCAGCTCGCCTGGACTAGCCGCGGACACCGGGGAGCTGTTTTTT. Translating it yields CASSPGLAADTGELFF.

The rearrangement links TRBV30 to TRBJ2-1; 12 bases line up with TRBD2. The CDR3 runs 16 residues. The trim removed 3 bases at V and 7 bases at J, leaving 10 bases unmatched. In germline, CDR1 is GTSNPN, CDR2 SVGIG (reference sequence). The DNA of the CDR3 is TGTGCCTGGAGCTCCGGCCTAGCGGGAGGGTGGAATGAGCAGTTCTTC. It encodes CAWSSGLAGGWNEQFF.

The gene calls are TRBV5-1 and TRBJ2-2; perhaps TRBD1 as D (5 bases). V was trimmed by 3 bases and J by 1 base, leaving 10 bases between them. The germline gives CDR1 SGHRS, CDR2 YFSETQ. The CDR3 totals 15 residues. CDR3 region: CASSYSQVNTGELFF. The CDR3 DNA is TGCGCCAGCAGCTATTCACAGGTGAACACCGGGGAGCTGTTTTTT.

The V gene is TRBV5-1, the J gene TRBJ2-7; 14 bases line up with TRBD2. This CDR3 spans 16 amino acids. CDR1 is SGHRS and CDR2 is YFSETQ in the germline V gene. V shed 3 bases and J 6 bases; nucleotides not matched to a gene: 8. DNA for the CDR3: TGCGCCAGCAGCTCGAAGGGGACTAGCGGGAGATTCGAGCAGTACTTC. It yields the protein CASSSKGTSGRFEQYF. The variable domain in full, with the rest retrieved from reference TRBV5-1 and TRBJ2-7, is KAGVTQTPRYLIKTRGQQVTLSCSPISGHRSVSWYQQTPGQGLQFLFEYFSETQRNKGNFPGRFSGRQFSNSRSEMNVSTLELGDSALYLCASSSKGTSGRFEQYFGPGTRLTVT.

This rearrangement joins TRBV7-2 to TRBJ2-3, with a weak D call TRBD2 (6 bases). The germline V and J ends were trimmed by 3 bases and 1 base, with 17 bases remaining between them. The CDR3 contains 17 residues. Germline V gene sequence: CDR1 SGHTA, CDR2 FQGNSA. The CDR3 nucleotides read TGTGCCAGCAGCTTGTTCGGGGGAGCCGGGCGCACAGATACGCAGTATTTT. It codes for CASSLFGGAGRTDTQYF.

The V and J genes are TRBV7-3 and TRBJ2-3, with TRBD2 matching 11 bases. CDR1 and CDR2 from the germline V gene are SGHTA and FQGTGA. V gave up 5 bases and J gave up 5 bases; unmatched junction bases: 3. The CDR3 is 14 residues long. CDR3: CASSLGLAGDTQYF. CDR3 sequence (DNA): TGTGCCAGCAGCCTAGGACTAGCGGGAGATACGCAGTATTTT.

This sequence joins TRBV7-2 and TRBJ2-7; 12 positions agree with TRBD2. Germline V CDR1 and CDR2: SGHTA, FQGNSA. The CDR3 is made up of 15 amino acids. After removal of 5 bases from V and 7 bases from J, the junction contained 9 bases not matched to a gene. The CDR3 DNA sequence: TGTGCCAGCAGCACCCGACTAGCGGGAGAACGTGAGCAGTACTTC. Its protein is CASSTRLAGEREQYF.

The chain's CDR3 is CASGRGEGDTQYF. CDR3 sequence (DNA): TGTGCCAGCGGCCGGGGGGAGGGAGATACGCAGTATTTT. The chain is built from TRBV3-1 (or the pseudogene TRBV3-2) and TRBJ2-3, with 7 bases aligning to TRBD2. Trimming cost V 8 bases and J 5 bases; bases outside gene matches: 7. Germline CDR1 and CDR2: LGHDT and YNNKEL (reference sequence). There are 13 residues in the CDR3.

The chain carries TRBV9 and TRBJ2-1; 7 bases are a match to TRBD2. The V segment lost 1 base and the J segment 7 bases; nucleotides outside the gene matches: 8. This CDR3 is 15 amino acids long. The V gene's germline CDR1 is SGDLS and CDR2 YYNGEE. The CDR3 protein is CASSVRTRGWNEQFF. The CDR3, as DNA: TGTGCCAGCAGCGTAAGGACTAGAGGATGGAATGAGCAGTTCTTC.

The rearrangement uses TRBV9 and TRBJ2-1; weak D call: TRBD1 (6 bases). The length of the CDR3 is 14 residues. Germline V gene sequence: CDR1 SGDLS, CDR2 YYNGEE. Trimming removed 3 bases from V and 3 bases from J, with 10 bases in between. The CDR3, as DNA: TGTGCCAGCAGCGCCCGACAGGTCTACAATGAGCAGTTCTTC. Translated: CASSARQVYNEQFF.

The chain joins TRBV9 to TRBJ1-5, with TRBD1 matching 7 bases. Germline CDR1 is SGDLS and CDR2 is YYNGEE. The V segment lost 0 bases and the J segment 6 bases; nucleotides outside the gene matches: 3. The CDR3 is made up of 14 amino acids. DNA for the CDR3: TGTGCCAGCAGCGTAGGACAGGGTACTCAGCCCCAGCATTTT. Translation gives CASSVGQGTQPQHF.

The chain links TRBV27 to TRBJ2-7, with unresolved D. This CDR3 region has 15 residues. Between the trimmed V and J ends, which lost 0 bases and 0 bases, there was a span of 9 bases. The germline CDR1 and CDR2 sequences are MNHEY and SMNVEV (reference sequence). Here the CDR3 reads CASSLSAHSSYEQYF. The CDR3 nucleotides read TGTGCCAGCAGTTTATCGGCACACAGCTCCTACGAGCAGTACTTC.

The rearrangement joins TRBV6-5 to TRBJ1-6; TRBD1 is a possible D gene (6 bases). V lost 6 bases and J 8 bases, leaving 14 bases between the germline ends. The germline V gene has CDR1 MNHEY and CDR2 SVGAGI. The CDR3 is made up of 14 amino acids. CDR3 DNA: TGTGCCAGCAGGGGGGCATTAGAGGATTCACCCCTCCACTTT. Translation: CASRGALEDSPLHF.

The chain links TRBV4-2 to TRBJ2-1, with D perhaps TRBD2 (5 bases). CDR3 length: 16 residues. Looked up from germline, CDR1 is LGHNA and CDR2 is YNFKEQ. Trimming shortened V by 0 bases and J by 4 bases, and 13 bases separated the two germline ends. The CDR3 region has the DNA TGTGCCAGCAGCCAAGAGGGAGCGGTATTTTACAATGAGCAGTTCTTC. Translation: CASSQEGAVFYNEQFF.

The V gene is TRBV24-1, the J gene TRBJ1-1; D is unclear. The ends were cut back, 3 bases at V and 10 bases at J, with 17 bases in the middle. The germline V gene encodes CDR1 KGHDR and CDR2 SFDVKD. The CDR3 covers 14 residues. DNA for the CDR3: TGTGCCACCAGTGATCCAACAGCCTCCGGCAGAGCTTTCTTT. This translates into CATSDPTASGRAFF.

The genes are TRBV21-1 and TRBJ2-4; the table's TRBD1 call for D was not verified on the DNA. TRBV21-1 counts as a pseudogene. The CDR3 contains 16 residues. CDR3: CASTPLWGLAKNIQYF. DNA of the CDR3: TGTGCCAGCACGCCCTTATGGGGGCTAGCCAAAAACATTCAGTACTTC.

The chain recombines TRBV4-2 with TRBJ2-7; 8 positions agree with TRBD2. V lost 3 bases to trimming and J lost 3 bases; unmatched junction nucleotides: 4. The CDR3 runs 14 residues. Germline V lookup: CDR1 LGHNA, CDR2 YNFKEQ. CDR3 loop: CASSHTAGDYEQYF. For the CDR3, the DNA is TGTGCCAGCAGCCATACAGCGGGAGACTACGAGCAGTACTTC.

This sequence joins TRBV30 and TRBJ1-1, with D hard to call. Germline lookup yields CDR1 GTSNPN and CDR2 SVGIG (reference sequence). The V gene lost 5 bases and the J gene lost 6 bases, with 19 bases spanning the gap. This CDR3 spans 14 amino acids. DNA of the CDR3: TGTGCCTGGTCCCCGGGTCTAGGTCCATCTGAAGCTTTCTTT. Translation gives CAWSPGLGPSEAFF.

The rearrangement uses TRBV7-9 and TRBJ2-5; 9 bases align to TRBD1. Germline loops: CDR1 SEHNR, CDR2 FQNEAQ (reference sequence). CDR3 length equals 16 residues. Trimming cost V 1 base and J 4 bases; bases outside gene matches: 7. The CDR3 loop is CASSLDGQGSRETQYF. CDR3 sequence (DNA): TGTGCCAGCAGCTTAGACGGACAGGGGTCCCGAGAGACCCAGTACTTC.